This T cell receptor (beta chain) came from a study of blood T cell repertoires in COVID-19. With respect to this clone: The junction departs from the called germline gene at one end, perhaps through a read error.

In the source study's methods: Quantification of nucleated cells was approximated via reference gene primer amplification. Repertoires were generated with immunoSEQ multiplex PCR, while TCRdb's copy carries only in-frame clones and drops some. D and trimming come from the DNA, and the V and J calls and clone size come from that table. This table has fewer than 250,000 clones, around 82% appearing once. The V gene's germline CDR1 is SGHTA and CDR2 FQGNSA. This CDR3 spans 16 amino acids. This TCR came from a woman aged 35 to 49 with acute or convalescent COVID-19. Sample: peripheral blood. The gene calls are TRBV7-2 and TRBJ2-5, with 8 bases that match TRBD2. The CDR3 reads CANSLKAGVGHGTQYF. The CDR3 DNA sequence: TGTGCCAACAGCTTAAAAGCGGGAGTGGGTCACGGGACCCAGTACTTC.